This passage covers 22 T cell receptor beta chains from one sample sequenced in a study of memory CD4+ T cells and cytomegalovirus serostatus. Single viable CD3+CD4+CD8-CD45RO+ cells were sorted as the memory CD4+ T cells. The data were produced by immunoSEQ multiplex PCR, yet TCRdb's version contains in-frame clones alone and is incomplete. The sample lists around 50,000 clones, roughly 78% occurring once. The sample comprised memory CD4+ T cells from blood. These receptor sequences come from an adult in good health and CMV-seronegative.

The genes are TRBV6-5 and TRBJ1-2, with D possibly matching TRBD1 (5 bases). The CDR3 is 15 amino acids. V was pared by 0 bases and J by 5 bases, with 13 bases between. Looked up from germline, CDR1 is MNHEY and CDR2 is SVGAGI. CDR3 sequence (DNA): TGTGCCAGCAGTTACTCGGGGGTTCAAGGATATGGCTACACCTTC. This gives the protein CASSYSGVQGYGYTF.

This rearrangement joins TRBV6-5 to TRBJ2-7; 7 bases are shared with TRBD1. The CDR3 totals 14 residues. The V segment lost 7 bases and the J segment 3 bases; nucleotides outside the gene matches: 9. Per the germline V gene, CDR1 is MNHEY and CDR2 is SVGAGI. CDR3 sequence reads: CASNHDRDLYEQYF. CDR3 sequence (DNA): TGTGCCAGCAACCACGACAGGGACCTCTACGAGCAGTACTTC.

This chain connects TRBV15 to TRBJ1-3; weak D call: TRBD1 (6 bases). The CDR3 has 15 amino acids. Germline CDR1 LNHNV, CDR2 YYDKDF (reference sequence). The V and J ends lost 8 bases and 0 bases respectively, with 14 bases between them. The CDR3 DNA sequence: TGTGCCACCCAAGGGGGTCTAAGCTCTGGAAACACCATATATTTT. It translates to CATQGGLSSGNTIYF. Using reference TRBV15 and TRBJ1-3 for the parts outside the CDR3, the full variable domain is DAMVIQNPRYQVTQFGKPVTLSCSQTLNHNVMYWYQQKSSQAPKLLFHYYDKDFNNEADTPDNFQSRRPNTSFCFLDIRSPGLGDTAMYLCATQGGLSSGNTIYFGEGSWLTVV.

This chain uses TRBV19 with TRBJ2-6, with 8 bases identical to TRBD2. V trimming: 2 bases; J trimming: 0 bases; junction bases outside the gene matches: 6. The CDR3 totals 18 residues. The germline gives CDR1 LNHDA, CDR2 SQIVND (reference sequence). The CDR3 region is CASSIYGGRHSGANVLTF. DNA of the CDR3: TGTGCCAGTAGTATATATGGCGGGAGGCACTCTGGGGCCAACGTCCTGACTTTC.

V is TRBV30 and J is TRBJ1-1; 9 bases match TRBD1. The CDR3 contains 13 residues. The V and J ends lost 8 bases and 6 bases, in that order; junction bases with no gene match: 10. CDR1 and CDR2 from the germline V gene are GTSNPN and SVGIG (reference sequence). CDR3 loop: CARGGTGPSEAFF. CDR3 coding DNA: TGTGCCCGCGGGGGGACAGGGCCTTCTGAAGCTTTCTTT.

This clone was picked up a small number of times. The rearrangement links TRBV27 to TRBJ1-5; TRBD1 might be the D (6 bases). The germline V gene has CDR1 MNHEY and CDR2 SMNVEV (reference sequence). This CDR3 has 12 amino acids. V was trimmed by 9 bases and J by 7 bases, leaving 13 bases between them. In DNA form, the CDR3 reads TGTGCCAGGGGACGAGGGGGACAGCCCCAGCATTTT. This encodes CARGRGGQPQHF.

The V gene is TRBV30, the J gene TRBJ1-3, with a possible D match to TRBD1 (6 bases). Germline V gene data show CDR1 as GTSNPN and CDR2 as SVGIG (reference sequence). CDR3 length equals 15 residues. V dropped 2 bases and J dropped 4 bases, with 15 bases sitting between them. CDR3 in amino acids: CAWSFTGQRGNTIYF. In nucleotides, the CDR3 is TGTGCCTGGAGTTTCACAGGGCAGCGCGGAAACACCATATATTTT.

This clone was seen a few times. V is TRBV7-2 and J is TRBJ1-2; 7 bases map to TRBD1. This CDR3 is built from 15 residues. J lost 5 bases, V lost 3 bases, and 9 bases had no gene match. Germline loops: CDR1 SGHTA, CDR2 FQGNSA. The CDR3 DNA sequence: TGTGCCAGCAGCTTCAAAGGGGGCGAGGGTTATGGCTACACCTTC. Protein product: CASSFKGGEGYGYTF.

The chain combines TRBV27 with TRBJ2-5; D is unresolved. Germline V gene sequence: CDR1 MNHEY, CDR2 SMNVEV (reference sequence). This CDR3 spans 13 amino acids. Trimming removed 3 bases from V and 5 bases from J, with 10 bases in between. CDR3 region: CASSFSGSETQYF. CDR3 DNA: TGTGCCAGCAGTTTCTCAGGTAGTGAGACCCAGTACTTC.

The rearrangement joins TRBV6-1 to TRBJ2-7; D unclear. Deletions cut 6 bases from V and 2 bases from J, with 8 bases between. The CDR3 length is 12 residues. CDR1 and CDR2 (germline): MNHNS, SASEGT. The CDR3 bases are TGTGCCAGCAGCGACGGACCCTACGAGCAGTACTTC. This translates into CASSDGPYEQYF.

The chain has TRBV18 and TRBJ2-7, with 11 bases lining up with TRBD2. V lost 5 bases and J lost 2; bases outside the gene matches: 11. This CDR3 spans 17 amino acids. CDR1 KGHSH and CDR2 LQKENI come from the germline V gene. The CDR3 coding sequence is TGTGCCAGCTCAAGGACGGGACTAGCGGAAAGGGCCTACGAGCAGTACTTC. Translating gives CASSRTGLAERAYEQYF.

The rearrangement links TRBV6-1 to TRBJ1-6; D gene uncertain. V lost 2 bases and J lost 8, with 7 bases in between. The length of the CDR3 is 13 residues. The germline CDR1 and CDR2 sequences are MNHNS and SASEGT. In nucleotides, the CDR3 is TGTGCCAGCAGTGAAACGGCCCATTCACCCCTCCACTTT. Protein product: CASSETAHSPLHF.

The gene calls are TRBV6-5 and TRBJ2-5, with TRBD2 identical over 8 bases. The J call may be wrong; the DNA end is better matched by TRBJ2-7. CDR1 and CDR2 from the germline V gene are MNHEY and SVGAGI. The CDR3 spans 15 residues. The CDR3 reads CASSYSAGGSYEQYF. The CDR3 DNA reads TGTGCCAGCAGTTATTCGGCGGGGGGCTCCTACGAGCAGTACTTC.

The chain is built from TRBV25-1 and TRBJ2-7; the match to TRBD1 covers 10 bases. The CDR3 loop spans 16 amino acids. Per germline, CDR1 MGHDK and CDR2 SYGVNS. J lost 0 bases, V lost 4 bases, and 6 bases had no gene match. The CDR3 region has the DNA TGTGCCAGCAGTGGCTGGGGGGACAGGGGCTCCTACGAGCAGTACTTC. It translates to CASSGWGDRGSYEQYF.

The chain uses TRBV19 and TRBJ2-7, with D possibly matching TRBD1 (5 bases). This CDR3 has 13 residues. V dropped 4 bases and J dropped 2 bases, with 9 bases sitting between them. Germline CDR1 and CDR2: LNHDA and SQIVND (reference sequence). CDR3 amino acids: CASSNRQAYEQYF. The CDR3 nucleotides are TGTGCCAGTAGTAACAGGCAAGCCTACGAGCAGTACTTC. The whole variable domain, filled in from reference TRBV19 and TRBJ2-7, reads DGGITQSPKYLFRKEGQNVTLSCEQNLNHDAMYWYRQDPGQGLRLIYYSQIVNDFQKGDIAEGYSVSREKKESFPLTVTSAQKNPTAFYLCASSNRQAYEQYFGPGTRLTVT.

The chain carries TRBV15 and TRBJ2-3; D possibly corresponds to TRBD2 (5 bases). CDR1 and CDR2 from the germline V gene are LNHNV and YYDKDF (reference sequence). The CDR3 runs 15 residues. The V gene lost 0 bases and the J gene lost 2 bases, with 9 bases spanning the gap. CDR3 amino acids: CATSRDNGNTDTQYF. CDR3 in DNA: TGTGCCACCAGCAGAGATAACGGGAACACAGATACGCAGTATTTT.

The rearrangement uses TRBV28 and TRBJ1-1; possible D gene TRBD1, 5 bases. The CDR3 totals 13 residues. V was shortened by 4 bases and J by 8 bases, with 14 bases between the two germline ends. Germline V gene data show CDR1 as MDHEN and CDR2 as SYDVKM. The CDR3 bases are TGTGCCAGCAGTTGGGGGTTGGGGACCGAAGCTTTCTTT. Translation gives CASSWGLGTEAFF.

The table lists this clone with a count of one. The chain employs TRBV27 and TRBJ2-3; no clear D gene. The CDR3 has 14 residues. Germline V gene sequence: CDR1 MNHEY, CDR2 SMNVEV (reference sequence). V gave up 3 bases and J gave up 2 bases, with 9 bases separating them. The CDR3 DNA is TGTGCCAGCAGTTTTTACCAGTCCACAGATACGCAGTATTTT. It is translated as CASSFYQSTDTQYF.

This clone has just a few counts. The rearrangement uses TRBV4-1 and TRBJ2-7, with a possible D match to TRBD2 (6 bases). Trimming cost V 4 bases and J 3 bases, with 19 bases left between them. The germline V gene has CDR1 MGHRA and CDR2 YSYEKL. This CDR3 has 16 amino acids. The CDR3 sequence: CASSPQAGQRNYEQYF. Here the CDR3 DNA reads TGCGCCAGCAGCCCACAGGCGGGGCAGAGAAACTACGAGCAGTACTTC.

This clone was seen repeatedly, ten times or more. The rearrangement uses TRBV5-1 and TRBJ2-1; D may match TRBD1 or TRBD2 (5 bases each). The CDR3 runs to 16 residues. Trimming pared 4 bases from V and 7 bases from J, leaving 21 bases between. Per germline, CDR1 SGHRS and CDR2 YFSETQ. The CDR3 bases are TGCGCCAGCAGCACCCTTTTGGGGACCACTTCGAATGAGCAGTTCTTC. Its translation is CASSTLLGTTSNEQFF.

CDR3 in DNA: TGCGCCAGCAGCCATGGACTAGCGGGGCCTAGCACAGATACGCAGTATTTT. Residues: CASSHGLAGPSTDTQYF. V is TRBV4-1 and J is TRBJ2-3, with 12 bases lining up with TRBD2. The germline gives CDR1 MGHRA, CDR2 YSYEKL. The CDR3 is 17 residues long. V shed 3 bases and J 0 bases; nucleotides not matched to a gene: 4.

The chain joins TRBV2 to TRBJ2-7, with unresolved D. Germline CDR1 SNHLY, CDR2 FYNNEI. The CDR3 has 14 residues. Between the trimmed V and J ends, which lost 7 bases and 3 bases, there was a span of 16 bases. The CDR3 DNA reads TGTGCCAGCAAAACCCAACAGACCGTCTACGAGCAGTACTTC. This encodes CASKTQQTVYEQYF. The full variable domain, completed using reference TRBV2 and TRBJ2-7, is EPEVTQTPSHQVTQMGQEVILRCVPISNHLYFYWYRQILGQKVEFLVSFYNNEISEKSEIFDDQFSVERPDGSNFTLKIRSTKLEDSAMYFCASKTQQTVYEQYFGPGTRLTVT.